Below, 13 T cell receptor beta chains from the same sample are listed, as sequenced in a study of molecular identifiers for immune sequencing clone quantification. TCRdb reanalysed the PCR reads using MiXCR and keeps one entry per CDR3 protein. This table holds more than 85,000 distinct CDR3 sequences, roughly 38% found once. The sequencing sample was made of naive CD8+ T cells from blood, with Jurkat cell RNA spiked in. Regarding subset: FACS-sorted CD8+CD4-CCR7+CD45RA+ naive T cells. These receptors all stem from a human donor in good health. Some libraries in this study had Jurkat cell RNA spiked in.

The chain couples TRBV3-2 to TRBJ2-5; the table gives TRBD2 as D, unverified against the DNA. TRBV3-2 is a recognized pseudogene. The length of the CDR3 is 13 residues. For the CDR3, the DNA is TGTGCCAGCAGCCGGGACTTCCAAGACACCCAGTACTTT. This encodes CASSRDFQDTQYF.

This clonotype was observed a handful of times. V and J are TRBV11-2 and TRBJ2-3; no definite D call. V was shortened by 1 base and J by 5 bases, with 7 bases between the two germline ends. This CDR3 is 13 amino acids long. Germline CDR1 and CDR2: SGHAT and FQNNGV. CDR3 sequence (DNA): TGTGCCAGCAGCTTAGTCATCAGAGATACGCAGTATTTT. As protein: CASSLVIRDTQYF.

This clonotype has only a few counts. The rearrangement links TRBV28 to TRBJ1-2; weak D call: TRBD1 (5 bases). Germline V CDR1 and CDR2: MDHEN, SYDVKM. The CDR3 is made up of 16 amino acids. Trimming pared 5 bases from V and 5 bases from J, leaving 21 bases between. The DNA for the CDR3 is TGTGCCAGCAGTCCCCTACCCGGACACGAGCGATATGGCTACACCTTC. It is translated as CASSPLPGHERYGYTF.

This clonotype was seen repeatedly, ten times or more. V and J are TRBV28 and TRBJ2-1, with TRBD2 identical over 9 bases. Looked up from germline, CDR1 is MDHEN and CDR2 is SYDVKM. V was pared by 6 bases and J by 6 bases, with 3 bases of the junction left unmatched. The CDR3 is made up of 13 amino acids. The DNA of the CDR3 is TGTGCCAGCAGCATAGCGGGAGCCAATGAGCAGTTCTTC. It translates to CASSIAGANEQFF.

As to this clonotype: Just one base apart from a much larger clone, this may be a read error. The V call is TRBV29-1, the J call TRBJ2-6; 7 nucleotides line up with TRBD2. CDR1 SQVTM and CDR2 ANQGSEA come from the germline V gene. Trimming removed 7 bases from V and 3 bases from J; junction bases left unmatched: 6. This CDR3 has 14 residues. This CDR3 reads CSAVGGDGANVLTF. The CDR3, as DNA: TGCAGCGCAGTTGGGGGGGATGGGGCCAACGTCCTGACTTTC.

A remark on this clonotype: A much larger clone lies one base from this, so it may be a read error. This chain links TRBV20-1 with TRBJ2-3, with D possibly TRBD2 on 5 matching bases. The CDR3 has 13 residues. Germline CDR1 reads DFQATT; CDR2 reads SNEGSKA (reference sequence). The CDR3 loop is CSAGDWERQTQYF. The DNA for the CDR3 is TGCAGTGCTGGAGATTGGGAGCGTCAGACGCAGTATTTT.

The rearrangement uses TRBV14 and TRBJ2-1, with 10 bases that match TRBD1. The germline V gene encodes CDR1 SGHDN and CDR2 FVKESK. This CDR3 region has 16 residues. V gave up 3 bases and J gave up 4 bases; unmatched junction bases: 6. In DNA, the CDR3 is TGTGCCAGCAGCCACCCTGGACAGGGGGAATACAATGAGCAGTTCTTC. Translation gives CASSHPGQGEYNEQFF.

The rearrangement uses TRBV4-1 and TRBJ2-1; 7 bases fit TRBD1. This CDR3 spans 14 amino acids. The germline V gene has CDR1 MGHRA and CDR2 YSYEKL. Trimming removed 6 bases from V and 8 bases from J; junction bases left unmatched: 10. CDR3: CASRLGTVLDEQFF. The CDR3 region has the DNA TGCGCCAGCAGACTAGGGACAGTTCTGGATGAGCAGTTCTTC.

The chain uses TRBV20-1 and TRBJ1-5; D is perhaps TRBD1 (5 bases). The CDR3 has 15 residues. V lost 0 bases, J lost 3 bases, and 12 bases lay in between. The germline gives CDR1 DFQATT, CDR2 SNEGSKA (reference sequence). In DNA form, the CDR3 reads TGCAGTGCTAGAGATCAGGGTTATAACAATCAGCCCCAGCATTTT. Amino acid sequence: CSARDQGYNNQPQHF.

This clonotype was recorded many times. The chain combines TRBV7-2 with TRBJ2-1; 13 bases agree with TRBD2. The CDR3 length is 15 residues. The J segment lost 6 bases and the V segment lost 1 base, leaving 0 bases of the junction unmatched. Germline V CDR1 and CDR2: SGHTA, FQGNSA. The CDR3 protein is CASSLGLAGGNEQFF. Written as DNA, the CDR3 is TGTGCCAGCAGCTTAGGACTAGCGGGAGGCAATGAGCAGTTCTTC.

The table lists this clonotype with a few counts. This chain links TRBV13 with TRBJ1-1; TRBD1 matches at 9 bases. Per the germline V gene, CDR1 is PRHDT and CDR2 is FYEKMQ (reference sequence). V lost 5 bases and J lost 1; bases outside the gene matches: 5. The CDR3 is 15 amino acids. For the CDR3, the DNA is TGTGCCAGCAGCGGAGGGACAGGGAAGAACACTGAAGCTTTCTTT. As protein: CASSGGTGKNTEAFF.

The genes are TRBV11-2 and TRBJ2-5; no definite D call. The CDR3 runs to 9 residues. Germline V CDR1 and CDR2: SGHAT, FQNNGV. V lost 11 bases, J lost 7 bases, and 8 bases lay in between. The chain's CDR3 is CAVGSTQYF. The CDR3 region has the DNA TGTGCCGTCGGGTCGACCCAGTACTTC.

There are many counts of this clonotype. V and J are TRBV7-9 and TRBJ2-7; weak D call: TRBD1 (5 bases). This CDR3 is 15 amino acids long. V lost 0 bases and J lost 3, with 12 bases in between. The germline V gene has CDR1 SEHNR and CDR2 FQNEAQ (reference sequence). This CDR3 is CASSLAGGADYEQYF. The CDR3 region has the DNA TGTGCCAGCAGCTTAGCGGGTGGGGCCGACTACGAGCAGTACTTC.